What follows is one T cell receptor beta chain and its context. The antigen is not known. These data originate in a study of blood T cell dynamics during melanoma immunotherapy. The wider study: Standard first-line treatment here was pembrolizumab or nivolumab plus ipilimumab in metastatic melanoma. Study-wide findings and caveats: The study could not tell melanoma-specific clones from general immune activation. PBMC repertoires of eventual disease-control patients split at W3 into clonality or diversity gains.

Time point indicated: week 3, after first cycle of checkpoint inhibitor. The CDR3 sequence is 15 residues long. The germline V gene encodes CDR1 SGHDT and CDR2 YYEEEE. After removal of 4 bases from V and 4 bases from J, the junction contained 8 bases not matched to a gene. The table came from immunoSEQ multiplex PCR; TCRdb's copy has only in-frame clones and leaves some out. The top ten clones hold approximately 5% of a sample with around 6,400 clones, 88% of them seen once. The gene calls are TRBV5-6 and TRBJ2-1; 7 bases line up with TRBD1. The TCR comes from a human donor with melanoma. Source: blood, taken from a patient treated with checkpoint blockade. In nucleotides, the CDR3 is TGTGCCAGCAGCCGCCTTCGGGACAGATACAATGAGCAGTTCTTC. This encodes CASSRLRDRYNEQFF. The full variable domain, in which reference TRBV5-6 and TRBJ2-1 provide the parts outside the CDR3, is DAGVTQSPTHLIKTRGQQVTLRCSPKSGHDTVSWYQQALGQGPQFIFQYYEEEERQRGNFPDRFSGHQFPNYSSELNVNALLLGDSALYLCASSRLRDRYNEQFFGPGTRLTVL.